Below are 9 T cell receptor beta chains sequenced from a single sample in a study of T cell responses to AZD1222 COVID-19 vaccine. The protocol was immunoSEQ multiplex PCR, while the TCRdb copy is restricted to in-frame clones and leaves out a portion. The sample lists about 140,000 clones; 70% to 90% were seen once. The sequences come from peripheral blood, collected on day 0 of AZD1222 vaccination. The receptors stem from an adult in good health.

V and J are TRBV29-1 and TRBJ2-2; no reliable D call. V lost 4 bases and J 6 bases, leaving 15 bases between the germline ends. Germline values: CDR1 SQVTM, CDR2 ANQGSEA. There are 14 residues in the CDR3. In DNA, the CDR3 is TGCAGCGTTGGCGTAGCCCACGATGCCGGGGAGCTGTTTTTT. This translates into CSVGVAHDAGELFF.

The CDR3 nucleotides read TGTGCCAGCAGCGTCACATCGGGACAGGGGGCAAATTCACCCCTCCACTTT. Translation: CASSVTSGQGANSPLHF. The genes are TRBV9 and TRBJ1-6, with 12 bases fitting TRBD1. The CDR3 is made up of 17 amino acids. Losses at the gene ends were 2 bases for V and 7 bases for J; bases not matched to a gene: 7. Germline V gene lookup returns CDR1 SGDLS and CDR2 YYNGEE.

The chain employs TRBV4-2 and TRBJ2-1, with 8 nucleotides matching TRBD2. The V gene end was trimmed by 1 base and the J gene end by 7 bases; junction bases not matched to a gene: 6. CDR3 length: 15 residues. Germline V lookup: CDR1 LGHNA, CDR2 YNFKEQ. The CDR3, as DNA: TGTGCCAGCAGCCAAGGGGGGAGCGGGGGAAATGAGCAGTTCTTC. It yields the protein CASSQGGSGGNEQFF.

The chain carries TRBV3-1 (or the pseudogene TRBV3-2) and TRBJ2-1, with 9 bases fitting TRBD1. Germline V lookup: CDR1 LGHDT, CDR2 YNNKEL (reference sequence). This CDR3 is built from 14 residues. V shed 8 bases, J shed 5 bases, and the junction held 7 bases outside the gene matches. The CDR3 protein is CASSRDRVNNEQFF. CDR3 bases: TGTGCCAGCTCCAGGGACAGGGTGAACAATGAGCAGTTCTTC.

Only a few counts were recorded for this clone. The rearrangement joins TRBV4-3 to TRBJ1-2; 9 nucleotides agree with TRBD1. The trim removed 3 bases at V and 5 bases at J, leaving 4 bases unmatched. The CDR3 consists of 14 residues. CDR1 is LGHNA, CDR2 YSLEER, per germline. CDR3 nucleotides: TGCGCCAGCAGCCACATAGGACAGGGGTATGGCTACACCTTC. This gives the protein CASSHIGQGYGYTF.

This clone was observed a handful of times. The chain couples TRBV19 to TRBJ2-1, with D possibly TRBD1 on 6 matching bases. Germline V gene sequence: CDR1 LNHDA, CDR2 SQIVND (reference sequence). V was shortened by 5 bases and J by 5 bases, with 13 bases between the two germline ends. The length of the CDR3 is 14 residues. This CDR3 reads CASSPKRTDNEQFF. The CDR3, as DNA: TGTGCCAGTAGTCCAAAACGGACAGACAATGAGCAGTTCTTC. Variable domain in full (rest from reference TRBV19 and TRBJ2-1): DGGITQSPKYLFRKEGQNVTLSCEQNLNHDAMYWYRQDPGQGLRLIYYSQIVNDFQKGDIAEGYSVSREKKESFPLTVTSAQKNPTAFYLCASSPKRTDNEQFFGPGTRLTVL.

This chain links TRBV28 with TRBJ2-7; D unclear. The CDR3 has 13 amino acids. Germline assignment: CDR1 MDHEN and CDR2 SYDVKM. The CDR3 sequence: CASSQDEVTGFWV. CDR3 nucleotide sequence: TGTGCCAGCAGTCAGGATGAGGTGACCGGGTTTTGGGTC.

This clone showed up just a few times. V and J are TRBV6-5 and TRBJ2-2, with a tentative D call TRBD2 (5 bases). Germline V gene sequence: CDR1 MNHEY, CDR2 SVGAGI. V lost 8 bases and J lost 7, with 8 bases in between. The CDR3 has 11 amino acids. The CDR3 spells CASGLYGELFF. In DNA form, the CDR3 reads TGTGCCAGCGGACTCTACGGGGAGCTGTTTTTT.

There are many counts of this clone. The V gene is TRBV7-9, the J gene TRBJ1-1; no definite D call. The CDR3 is made up of 9 amino acids. Trimming shortened V by 5 bases and J by 5 bases, and 0 bases separated the two germline ends. Germline CDR1 and CDR2: SEHNR and FQNEAQ (reference sequence). CDR3 sequence: CASSTEAFF. The CDR3 region has the DNA TGTGCCAGCAGCACTGAAGCTTTCTTT.